The entry that follows covers one T cell receptor beta chain sequence. The antigen is unknown. This specimen belongs to a study of CD8+ T cells in alopecia areata. Regarding the study as a whole: Lesional scalp, especially alopecia totalis/universalis, showed higher clonality than normal scalp.

The CDR3 runs to 15 residues. The germline gives CDR1 MNHNS, CDR2 SASEGT. Trimming cost V 2 bases and J 4 bases, with 12 bases left between them. RNA, once extracted, was reverse transcribed into cDNA for use as the sequencing template. Produced via immunoSEQ multiplex PCR; TCRdb's table is partial and in-frame only. This table has a few hundred thousand clones, around two thirds appearing once. The rearrangement links TRBV6-1 to TRBJ2-1; D remains ambiguous. This specimen was CD4+ T cells sorted from blood, taken at week 0. This TCR came from a human donor with alopecia areata. The DNA for the CDR3 is TGTGCCAGCAGTGAACGGGCAGATCGATACAATGAGCAGTTCTTC. This codes for CASSERADRYNEQFF.